This T cell receptor beta chain was captured in a study of beta chain features in type 1 diabetes listed by TCRdb under 2018. About the investigation overall: No differences in mean age, gender distribution, total cell number or subset yield were found between patients and healthy donors. A total of around 110,000,000 sorted cells were examined across all samples, and RNA yield correlated strongly with the number of cells per subset. Naive and central memory subsets were obtained from all 30 or so donors, but regulatory and stem cell-like memory subsets were isolated from only 8 patients and roughly eight healthy donors. The study compared TCRB repertoires of sorted circulating CD4+ T cell subsets between recently diagnosed type 1 diabetes patients and matched healthy donors.

The entire isolated RNA was reverse transcribed using the High Capacity cDNA Reverse Transcription Kit, and thus expressed TCRB transcripts were sequenced. Deep immunoSEQ sequencing was applied to naive, central memory and regulatory T cell samples, giving an average of about 3.8 million total reads per sample. After sorted cells were lysed in RLT buffer, RNA was extracted with DNase-treated RNeasy Micro or Mini kits, with the choice depending on cell number. Each cell subset was processed separately to prevent cross-contamination, with patient and healthy donor samples processed together. TCRB sequences were amplified from cDNA with the immunoSEQ multiplex PCR, producing 87-bp fragments spanning the CDR3 region. Sequencing of the amplicons was performed on the Illumina HiSeq platform. On the authors' methods: Synthetic template baselines were used to correct PCR bias computationally, reads within Hamming distance 2 were collapsed, and singletons that could not be merged were discarded. By aligning reads against IMGT, V, D and J genes, CDR3 length, and insertions or deletions at six rearrangement sites were assigned. Within each subset, clonotype counts were normalized to sorted cell number, after which true diversity and Gini coefficients were computed with the tcR R package. The overlap coefficient, calculated on TCRB nucleotide sequences, was used to measure repertoire sharing. As a proxy for the pre-selection repertoire, out-of-frame TCRB sequences from naive cells were analyzed. This is the immuneACCESS table as TCRdb keeps it, with only in-frame sequences that have V and J called. A part of the clones is gone; compared with another copy, unresolved V genes explain less than half, and the rest is unexplained. V, J and clone size are those of that table, while D and trimming were read from the DNA. Here the sample has roughly 700,000 clones; roughly an eighth occur a single time. The top ten clones comprise 0.02% to 0.025% of the sample.

What the research found in general, with its limitations: Shorter templates might have been favored by PCR, but patient and control samples were amplified and corrected together, so both groups would have been affected equally by any skew. Sequencing cDNA rather than genomic DNA could over-represent highly expressing activated cells, although activation and CD3 levels did not differ between groups. Because the HLA sub-analyses included only small numbers of individuals, any influence of HLA type on TCRB rearrangement was left unresolved. Type 1 diabetes patients showed a moderate but significant shortening of TCRB CDR3 length in all four CD4+ subsets. Naive, central memory and regulatory TCRB repertoires appeared to be more alike among patients than among healthy donors. Fewer insertions and more nucleotide deletions at VDJ recombination sites were observed in patients with type 1 diabetes, implying thymic rearrangement abnormalities.

The V end loses 0 bases and the J end loses 5 bases, and a stretch of 7 bases separates them. There are 13 amino acids in the CDR3, from cysteine to phenylalanine inclusive. CDR3 DNA only is kept here, 39 bases in frame from base 1. CDR1 and CDR2 are read off the germline V gene as KGHSH and LQKENI. Each donor gave one peripheral blood draw, approximately 110 mL on average, collected into heparinised tubes. Naive, central memory, regulatory and stem cell-like memory CD4+ T cells were sorted on a BD FACSAria II using a panel including CD45RO, CCR7, CD25, CD127, CD95 and CD27. All sorted populations exceeded 95% purity. PBMCs were separated immediately by Lymphoprep density gradient centrifugation and were stained directly, without being cultured. Samples were stained and sorted in pairs, with one healthy donor and one patient per experiment, so that batch effects were minimized. About this clone: Its antigen is still unknown. Base qualities were left out, and no much larger clone turns up one base away.

This TCR was sampled from a man in his late teens or twenties with type 1 diabetes. The sample comprised naive CD4+ T cells from blood. The cell subset or site label of this sample denotes: true naive CD4+ T cells. The rearranged chain carries TRBV18 and TRBJ2-5; a tentative D call is TRBD2 (5 bases match). CDR3 loop: CASSPPGMETQYF. The nucleotide sequence is TGTGCCAGCTCACCACCCGGGATGGAGACCCAGTACTTC.